This T cell receptor (beta chain) was sequenced during a study of immune reconstitution after stem cell transplant in scleroderma (dated by TCRdb to about 2017). Library preparation employed RT-PCR. The run used an Illumina MiSeq. Through fastp at Q25 and MiXCR, TCRdb rebuilt clones from the public reads, retaining in-frame beta chains. Rows are unified per CDR3 protein, each entry keeping the most common DNA and genes. The sample table shows 3,500 to 4,000 distinct CDR3 sequences, and approximately 6% are seen once. The top ten hold just over 15% of the sample. This clonotype is medium-sized (0.01 to 0.1%). This receptor's antigen is unknown. The input lacks base qualities; no much larger clone sits a single base away. The germline V end is reduced by 1 base and the J end by 6 bases; junction bases left unmatched: 12. The germline V gene (reference sequence) yields LNHNV for CDR1 and YYDKDF for CDR2. Its CDR3 holds 16 amino acids, cysteine through phenylalanine. Of all the DNA, just the CDR3 is kept, 48 bases in frame from base 1.

The chain couples TRBV15 to TRBJ2-7; TRBD1 matches 7 bases in the middle. The specimen was collected before or after autologous hematopoietic stem cell transplantation (not recorded which). The TCR originated in a female donor with systemic sclerosis. Donor details come from another sample of the same person, matched by shared clones. This receptor has the CDR3 CATSRVRLKGGIEQYF. At the DNA level, the sequence is TGTGCCACCAGCAGAGTTCGCCTGAAAGGGGGCATCGAGCAGTACTTC.